These T cell receptor beta chains were read from a single sample in a study of blood T cell repertoires in COVID-19. Clones were read by immunoSEQ multiplex PCR, and TCRdb kept only the in-frame ones, dropping some. The sample records 250,000 to 350,000 clones, roughly 90% being singletons. The specimen was peripheral blood. Every receptor here comes from a woman in her thirties with COVID-19, enrolled during active disease. The CDR3 runs from the conserved cysteine through the conserved F or W.

CASSFGTAYNEQFF | TRBV6-5
CSHIGAARLQFF | TRBV29-1
CASSPTGGQGFDEQYF | TRBV13
CASSIGGQGFTEAFF | TRBV19
CASRQAAGSPLHF | TRBV7-2
CASSRDSQNTEAFF | TRBV2
CASSARDSTYNEQFF | TRBV25-1
CASSDPTSGLYNEQFF | TRBV2
CASSLGRGERFGKNIQYF | TRBV5-4
CASSSLAVNTGELFF | TRBV7-3
CASSGGTSYEQYF | TRBV5-4
CASSRFGQGRDYGYTF | TRBV7-9
CASSLDRGKTYEQYF | TRBV11-2
CATSREGTGGRETQYF | TRBV15
CASSGGISGPYEQYF | TRBV6-2/TRBV6-3
CASSDTSGSYNEQFF | TRBV18
CASRQGQDTGELFF | TRBV4-1
CASRSLGLKETQYF | TRBV7-9
CASSERGGANTGELFF | TRBV6-1
CASSLSPSYEQYF | TRBV5-4